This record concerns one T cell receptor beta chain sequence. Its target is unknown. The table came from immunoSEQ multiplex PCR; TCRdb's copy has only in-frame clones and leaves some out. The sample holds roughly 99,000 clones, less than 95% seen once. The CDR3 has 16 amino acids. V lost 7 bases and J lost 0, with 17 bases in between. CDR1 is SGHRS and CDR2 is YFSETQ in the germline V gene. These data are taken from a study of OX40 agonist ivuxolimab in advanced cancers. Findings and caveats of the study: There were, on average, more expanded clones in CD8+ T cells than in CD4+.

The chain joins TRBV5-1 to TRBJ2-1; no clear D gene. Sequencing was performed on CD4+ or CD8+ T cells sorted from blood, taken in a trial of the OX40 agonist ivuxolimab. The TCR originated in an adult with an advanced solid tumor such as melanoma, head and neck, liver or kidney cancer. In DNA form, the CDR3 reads TGCGCCAGCCGCCCTCTCCAAGGGAACTCCTACAATGAGCAGTTCTTC. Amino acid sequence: CASRPLQGNSYNEQFF.